Listed here are 4 T cell receptor beta chains from one sample, sequenced in a study of control samples from healthy donors and cancer patients. Assay used: immunoSEQ multiplex PCR; TCRdb lists only in-frame clones, some missing. In the table there are approximately 94,000 clones, approximately 89% of which are singletons. The sample taken for sequencing was blood. The receptor source for this set is a woman aged 30 to 39 in good health.

The CDR3 loop reads CASSTGDKSNTEAFF. The DNA of the CDR3 is TGTGCCAGCAGTACCGGGGACAAATCTAACACTGAAGCTTTCTTT. This sequence joins TRBV28 and TRBJ1-1; possibly TRBD1 for D (6 bases). The CDR3 loop spans 15 amino acids. Trimming shortened V by 5 bases and J by 2 bases, and 15 bases separated the two germline ends. Germline V gene sequence: CDR1 MDHEN, CDR2 SYDVKM.

This sequence joins TRBV5-1 and TRBJ2-1; 14 bases agree with TRBD2. V lost 0 bases and J lost 6; bases outside the gene matches: 8. Germline V CDR1 and CDR2: SGHRS, YFSETQ. The CDR3 sequence is 18 residues long. CDR3 protein: CASSLEGLAGVGPNEQFF. CDR3 bases: TGCGCCAGCAGCTTGGAGGGACTAGCGGGAGTGGGCCCCAATGAGCAGTTCTTC. The full variable domain, with the rest looked up from reference TRBV5-1 and TRBJ2-1, is KAGVTQTPRYLIKTRGQQVTLSCSPISGHRSVSWYQQTPGQGLQFLFEYFSETQRNKGNFPGRFSGRQFSNSRSEMNVSTLELGDSALYLCASSLEGLAGVGPNEQFFGPGTRLTVL.

The CDR3 reads CATSRDPGTLYGYTF. The CDR3 DNA reads as TGTGCCACCAGCAGAGACCCCGGGACACTTTATGGCTACACCTTC. This rearrangement joins TRBV15 to TRBJ1-2; a possible D gene is TRBD1 (6 bases). There are 15 residues in the CDR3. In germline, CDR1 is LNHNV, CDR2 YYDKDF (reference sequence). Between the trimmed V and J ends, which lost 0 bases and 5 bases, there was a span of 13 bases.

The V and J genes are TRBV14 and TRBJ1-5; 8 positions match TRBD1. The V and J ends lost 7 bases and 0 bases, in that order; junction bases with no gene match: 17. There are 19 residues in the CDR3. Germline-derived CDR1 and CDR2 are SGHDN and FVKESK. In nucleotides, the CDR3 is TGTGCCAGCACCCACGACGGAGGAGACAGGGGTTATAGCAATCAGCCCCAGCATTTT. Amino acids: CASTHDGGDRGYSNQPQHF.